The entry below describes one TCR beta chain. The data were obtained in a study of T cells in Graves' hyperthyroidism and ophthalmopathy. Study overall: At initial diagnosis, before any treatment had begun, peripheral blood was obtained.

Cells are PBMCs isolated from about 10 ml of fresh blood. This CDR3 comprises 15 residues. Germline V CDR1 and CDR2: MNHEY, SVGAGI. Trimming took 4 bases from V and 3 from J, leaving 13 bases between them. Amplified regions were TCR beta CDR3 sequences from RNA transcripts. During a first-round RT-PCR of the TCR CDR3, the HTBI primer set was used. One entry per CDR3 protein results from TCRdb running MiXCR on the multiplex PCR reads. Of around 600,000 distinct CDR3 sequences in the sample, around 14% were seen once. The chain couples TRBV6-5 to TRBJ2-1, with D perhaps matching TRBD2 (6 bases). This sequence originates from a woman in her 30s with Graves' hyperthyroidism. Material: blood. Here the CDR3 DNA reads TGTGCCAGCAGTTGGCCGGGACTGGGCTACAATGAGCAGTTCTTC. The encoded protein is CASSWPGLGYNEQFF.